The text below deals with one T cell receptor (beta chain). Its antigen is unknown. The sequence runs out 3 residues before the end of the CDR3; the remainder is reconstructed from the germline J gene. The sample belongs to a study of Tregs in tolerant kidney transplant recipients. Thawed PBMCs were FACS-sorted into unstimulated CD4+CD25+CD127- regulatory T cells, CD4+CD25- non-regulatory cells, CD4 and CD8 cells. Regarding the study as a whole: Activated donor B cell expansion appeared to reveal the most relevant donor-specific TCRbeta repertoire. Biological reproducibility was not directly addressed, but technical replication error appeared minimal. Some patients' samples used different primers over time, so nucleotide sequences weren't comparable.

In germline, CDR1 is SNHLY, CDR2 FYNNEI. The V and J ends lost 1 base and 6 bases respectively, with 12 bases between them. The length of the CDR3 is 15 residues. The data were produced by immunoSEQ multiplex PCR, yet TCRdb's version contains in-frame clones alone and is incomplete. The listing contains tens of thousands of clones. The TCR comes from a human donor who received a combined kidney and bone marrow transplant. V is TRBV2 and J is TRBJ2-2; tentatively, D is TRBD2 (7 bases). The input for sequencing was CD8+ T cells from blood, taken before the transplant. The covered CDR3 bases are TGTGCCAGCAGTGAAGTTGCGGGGGCGGCCGGGGAG. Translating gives CASSEVAGAAGE. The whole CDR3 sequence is CASSEVAGAAGELFF.